The rows below give T cell receptor beta chains drawn from one sample of a study of T cells after yellow fever vaccination. MiXCR was run by TCRdb on the 5' RACE reads, yielding one entry per CDR3 protein. The sample has roughly 150,000 distinct CDR3 sequences, 6.6% seen once. Material: CD4+ T cells sorted from PBMCs, obtained 10 days after the yellow fever booster vaccination. These TCRs come from a man aged 25 to 45 who received the YFV17D yellow fever vaccine. The CDR3 runs from the conserved cysteine through the conserved F or W. The D gene is left open where the match is weak. Clone size is not always given. Where it is, it says once, few, many or a class for expanded clones.

NA,TRBV11-2,TRBJ2-1,NA,TGTGCCAGCAGCCCGTCGGACCCCGGTTCGACATGGAATGAGCAGTTCTTC,CASSPSDPGSTWNEQFF
many,TRBV12-3/TRBV12-4,TRBJ2-5,TRBD2,TGTGCCAGCAGTCGTAGCGGGAGCTTCCAAGAGACCCAGTACTTC,CASSRSGSFQETQYF
few,TRBV28,TRBJ2-7,TRBD1,TGTGCCAGCAGTGTTATAGACAGGGACAAGGACGAGCAGTACTTC,CASSVIDRDKDEQYF
NA,TRBV19,TRBJ1-2,TRBD1,TGTGCCAGTAGTACGACAGGGGGCTTCAGCTATGGCTACACCTTC,CASSTTGGFSYGYTF
few,TRBV6-2/TRBV6-3,TRBJ1-2,NA,TGTGCCAGCAGACCGACCGGGACACAGCTTGGAGGCTACACCTTC,CASRPTGTQLGGYTF
many,TRBV3-1,TRBJ2-1,NA,TGTGCCAGCAGCATTAGCGGCGTCGAGCAGTTCTTC,CASSISGVEQFF
NA,TRBV12-2,TRBJ2-3,NA,TGTGCAAGCCGACTAGCGGGGGGGGAAGGCGGCACAGATACGCAGTATTTT,CASRLAGGEGGTDTQYF
many,TRBV5-4,TRBJ1-2,NA,TGTGCCAGCAGCGACGAGGGGGGCTATGGCTACACCTTC,CASSDEGGYGYTF
few,TRBV5-1,TRBJ2-3,TRBD1,TGCGCCAGCAGCAACTCATTACAGGGGGTAGGGGCAGATACGCAGTATTTT,CASSNSLQGVGADTQYF
NA,TRBV20-1,TRBJ2-5,NA,TGCAGTGCTAGAGCCGAACCTTGGGGGGAGACCCAGTACTTC,CSARAEPWGETQYF
NA,TRBV20-1,TRBJ2-3,TRBD2,TGCAGTGCCACGACGACTAGCGGGAGTGGGGATACGCAGTATTTT,CSATTTSGSGDTQYF
many,TRBV12-3/TRBV12-4,TRBJ2-2,NA,TGTGCCAGCAGTTCAACCGGGGAGCTGTTTTTT,CASSSTGELFF
NA,TRBV7-9,TRBJ1-6,NA,TGTGCCAGCAGCTTCAGTAATTATAAATCACCCCTCCACTTT,CASSFSNYKSPLHF
many,TRBV20-1,TRBJ2-1,NA,TGCAGTGCTAGATCCGGGACTCCGAACAATGAGCAGTTCTTC,CSARSGTPNNEQFF
many,TRBV12-3/TRBV12-4,TRBJ2-3,NA,TGTGCCAGCAGTCGGCGGCGGACAGATACGCAGTATTTT,CASSRRRTDTQYF